Shown below are 10 T cell receptor beta chains from a single sample sequenced in a study of shared clonotypes between healthy human individuals. Data came from immunoSEQ multiplex PCR; TCRdb stores just in-frame clones and leaves some out. Of fewer than 600,000 clones listed, roughly 72% are singletons. Sequenced material: PBMCs. These receptor sequences come from a woman aged 40 to 50 in good health. Some clones in this sample may be carry-over from other donors' samples.

This clone has more than one count but fewer than ten. The rearrangement uses TRBV19 and TRBJ2-2; a possible D gene is TRBD2 (6 bases). The germline V gene encodes CDR1 LNHDA and CDR2 SQIVND (reference sequence). With 3 bases removed from V and 5 bases from J, the gap between germline ends came to 13 bases. This CDR3 contains 15 residues. In DNA form, the CDR3 reads TGTGCCAGTAGTATCGGGGGAGGCGGGACCGGGGAGCTGTTTTTT. It encodes CASSIGGGGTGELFF.

This chain uses TRBV5-1 with TRBJ1-1; 8 nucleotides agree with TRBD1. The germline V gene encodes CDR1 SGHRS and CDR2 YFSETQ. V was pared by 2 bases and J by 2 bases, with 2 bases of the junction left unmatched. The CDR3 extends over 14 amino acids. The CDR3 reads CASSFDRGNTEAFF. The CDR3 region has the DNA TGCGCCAGCAGCTTCGACAGGGGTAACACTGAAGCTTTCTTT.

Only a few counts were recorded for this clone. Within the sample, other DNA sequences also encode this same CDR3. The chain is built from TRBV7-9 and TRBJ1-1; D gene unclear. The CDR3 length is 13 residues. The germline V gene encodes CDR1 SEHNR and CDR2 FQNEAQ (reference sequence). Trimming left V 5 bases short and J 2 bases short, with 9 bases between. The CDR3: CASSRTANTEAFF. CDR3 coding DNA: TGTGCCAGCAGCCGGACGGCAAACACTGAAGCTTTCTTT. Based on the CDR3 plus reference TRBV7-9 and TRBJ1-1, the full variable domain is DTGVSQNPRHKITKRGQNVTFRCDPISEHNRLYWYRQTLGQGPEFLTYFQNEAQLEKSRLLSDRFSAERPKGSFSTLEIQRTEQGDSAMYLCASSRTANTEAFFGQGTRLTVV.

The chain links TRBV7-2 to TRBJ1-2; D not certain. Germline assignment: CDR1 SGHTA and CDR2 FQGNSA. V lost 5 bases and J 5 bases, leaving 12 bases between the germline ends. This CDR3 comprises 13 residues. The CDR3 protein is CASSSDLGYGYTF. In nucleotides, the CDR3 is TGTGCCAGCAGCAGCGACCTCGGGTATGGCTACACCTTC.

The table lists this clone with a count of one. The chain couples TRBV6-1 to TRBJ1-5; weak D call: TRBD1 (6 bases). The V end was cut by 6 bases, the J end by 3 bases, with 12 bases between. CDR1 and CDR2 from the germline V gene are MNHNS and SASEGT. The CDR3 is 14 residues long. CDR3 in amino acids: CASSKQGYNQPQHF. DNA of the CDR3: TGTGCCAGCAGCAAACAGGGTTACAATCAGCCCCAGCATTTT.

The J gene is TRBJ1-4, the V gene TRBV7-9, with no clear D. Trimming shortened V by 1 base and J by 1 base, and 7 bases separated the two germline ends. CDR1 and CDR2 from the germline V gene are SEHNR and FQNEAQ (reference sequence). This CDR3 contains 15 residues. CDR3 residues: CASSLDRITNEKLFF. Written as DNA, the CDR3 is TGTGCCAGCAGCTTAGACCGGATAACTAATGAAAAACTGTTTTTT.

This chain connects TRBV5-4 to TRBJ1-1; 10 bases match TRBD1. Germline CDR1 SGHNT, CDR2 YYREEE (reference sequence). The CDR3 spans 14 residues. Unmatched junction bases numbered 5, after V lost 3 bases and J lost 6 bases. CDR3 nucleotide sequence: TGTGCCAGCAGCTCGGGACAGGGGTTGCCTGAAGCTTTCTTT. It codes for CASSSGQGLPEAFF.

The chain carries TRBV11-2 and TRBJ2-1; 13 bases match TRBD2. The CDR3 has 16 amino acids. Germline values: CDR1 SGHAT, CDR2 FQNNGV. The junction had 5 bases not matched to a gene; V was cut back by 4 bases and J by 5 bases. CDR3 nucleotide sequence: TGTGCCAGCAGCTCCCCGACTAGCGGGAGGAACAATGAGCAGTTCTTC. Translating gives CASSSPTSGRNNEQFF.

The rearrangement uses TRBV29-1 and TRBJ2-7, with 7 bases lining up with TRBD2. Germline V gene sequence: CDR1 SQVTM, CDR2 ANQGSEA. V dropped 4 bases and J dropped 3; count of bases not matched to a gene: 6. This CDR3 region has 13 residues. CDR3 in DNA: TGCAGCGTTGGTATAGCGGGTTACTACGAGCAGTACTTC. As protein: CSVGIAGYYEQYF.

J is TRBJ2-6 and V is TRBV19; TRBD1 is a possible D gene (6 bases). V was cut by 7 bases and J by 2 bases, with 15 bases left in between. Per the germline V gene, CDR1 is LNHDA and CDR2 is SQIVND (reference sequence). This CDR3 is built from 16 residues. The CDR3 here is CASTPTDSPGANVLTF. The DNA for the CDR3 is TGTGCCAGTACCCCGACGGACAGTCCTGGGGCCAACGTCCTGACTTTC.